This T cell receptor (beta chain) was identified in a study of neoadjuvant anti-PD-1 for oral cavity cancer. Overall study results and limits: Only a few patients per response group were TCR-analyzed; validation needed.

On this clone itself: What it recognizes is unknown.

Most tumor samples had roughly 4.4 ug input DNA in two replicates. Data came from immunoSEQ multiplex PCR; TCRdb stores just in-frame clones and leaves some out. The table shows some 11,000 clones, with 45% to 60% occurring only once. V was clipped by 1 base and J by 1 base, with 11 bases between them. Germline CDR1 is MNHEY and CDR2 is SVGAGI. CDR3 length: 15 amino acids. This TCR derives from a person aged 40-85 years with oral cavity squamous cell carcinoma. Sample: tumor tissue, taken before nivolumab (anti-PD-1) treatment. V usage is TRBV6-5 and J usage is TRBJ2-7; maybe TRBD1 (6 bases). DNA for the CDR3: TGTGCCAGCAGTTACTGGCAGGGGAAATCCTACGAGCAGTACTTC. Encoded protein: CASSYWQGKSYEQYF.